The 18 T cell receptor beta chains reported below all come from one sample, sequenced in a study of PD-L1 blockade in urothelial cancer. The time point was: pretreatment peripheral blood. Assay used: immunoSEQ multiplex PCR; TCRdb lists only in-frame clones, some missing. The sample includes tens of thousands of clones, 84% seen only once; the top ten take roughly 9%. The sequenced sample was PBMCs, obtained around atezolizumab (anti-PD-L1) treatment. The receptors shown here come from a woman aged 70 to 79 with urothelial cancer.

The genes are TRBV19 and TRBJ1-2; D gene unclear. V gave up 3 bases and J gave up 1 base, with 12 bases separating them. Germline lookup yields CDR1 LNHDA and CDR2 SQIVND (reference sequence). CDR3 length equals 15 residues. The CDR3 spells CASSMFLDNNYGYTF. CDR3 sequence (DNA): TGTGCCAGTAGTATGTTTCTCGACAATAACTATGGCTACACCTTC.

Remarks on this clone: Additional DNA sequences in this sample encode the identical CDR3. The chain joins TRBV28 to TRBJ1-2; D is perhaps TRBD1 (5 bases). Looked up from germline, CDR1 is MDHEN and CDR2 is SYDVKM. The CDR3 loop spans 13 amino acids. V shed 3 bases and J shed 2 bases, with 7 bases lying between them. The CDR3 sequence: CASSFGQNYGYTF. CDR3 in DNA: TGTGCCAGCAGTTTTGGACAAAACTATGGCTACACCTTC.

The chain employs TRBV6-6 and TRBJ2-7, with 10 bases matching TRBD1. The CDR3 contains 16 residues. In germline, CDR1 is MNHNY, CDR2 SVGAGI (reference sequence). V gave up 0 bases and J gave up 3 bases; unmatched junction bases: 5. The CDR3 is CASSYSDGTGVYEQYF. Here the CDR3 DNA reads TGTGCCAGCAGTTACTCGGACGGGACAGGGGTCTACGAGCAGTACTTC.

The chain recombines TRBV6-6 with TRBJ2-7, with 10 positions matching TRBD1. Trimming at V came to 7 bases and at J to 3 bases, leaving 12 bases not matched to a gene. The CDR3 is made up of 16 amino acids. The germline V gene has CDR1 MNHNY and CDR2 SVGAGI (reference sequence). The CDR3 spells CASIKPTDRGSYEQYF. In DNA, the CDR3 is TGTGCCAGCATCAAACCGACGGACAGGGGGAGCTACGAGCAGTACTTC.

The chain links TRBV18 to TRBJ1-1; the match to TRBD1 covers 7 bases. The CDR3 extends over 14 amino acids. The J segment lost 0 bases and the V segment lost 4 bases, leaving 2 bases of the junction unmatched. Germline values: CDR1 KGHSH, CDR2 LQKENI. CDR3 nucleotides: TGTGCCAGCTCACGGGACAGAATGAACACTGAAGCTTTCTTT. This sequence encodes CASSRDRMNTEAFF.

The chain uses TRBV27 and TRBJ1-2; no clear D gene. Germline CDR1 is MNHEY and CDR2 is SMNVEV (reference sequence). The CDR3 has 13 residues. Trimming took off 6 bases at V and 7 bases at J, with 15 bases between the two ends. The CDR3 here is CASSLVPRAGYTF. The CDR3 DNA reads as TGTGCCAGCAGCTTAGTCCCGCGGGCTGGCTACACCTTC.

A few counts support this clone. This chain links TRBV10-2 with TRBJ1-2; weak D call: TRBD1 (6 bases). This CDR3 comprises 15 residues. Germline V gene sequence: CDR1 WSHSY, CDR2 SAAADI. Deletions cut 8 bases from V and 4 bases from J, with 20 bases between. CDR3 protein: CASRDTTPDTYGYTF. Here the CDR3 DNA reads TGCGCCAGCCGGGACACGACCCCGGATACCTATGGCTACACCTTC.

The rearrangement joins TRBV7-2 to TRBJ1-5; D not resolved. The CDR3 totals 13 residues. The germline V gene encodes CDR1 SGHTA and CDR2 FQGNSA. V was shortened by 5 bases and J by 7 bases, with 12 bases between the two germline ends. The DNA for the CDR3 is TGTGCCAGCAGCATTCTCCAGGAACAGCCCCAGCATTTT. This encodes CASSILQEQPQHF.

The chain carries TRBV28 and TRBJ2-5; TRBD2 matches 13 bases. CDR1 and CDR2 from the germline V gene are MDHEN and SYDVKM. The CDR3 is 16 amino acids. After removal of 6 bases from V and 5 bases from J, the junction contained 9 bases not matched to a gene. DNA for the CDR3: TGTGCCAGCAGCCGAGGACTAGCGGGAGCCTACGAGACCCAGTACTTC. It codes for CASSRGLAGAYETQYF.

A few counts support this clone. The rearrangement joins TRBV16 to TRBJ1-2; D unresolved. The CDR3 totals 13 residues. Germline V gene sequence: CDR1 KGHSY, CDR2 FQNENV. The ends were cut back, 2 bases at V and 6 bases at J, with 10 bases in the middle. The CDR3 loop reads CASSQRTGNGYTF. The DNA for the CDR3 is TGTGCCAGCAGCCAAAGGACGGGGAATGGCTACACCTTC.

This chain uses TRBV7-9 with TRBJ1-2; TRBD1 agrees at 8 bases. Per the germline V gene, CDR1 is SEHNR and CDR2 is FQNEAQ (reference sequence). V lost 6 bases and J lost 7; bases outside the gene matches: 13. The CDR3 has 15 residues. The CDR3 spells CASSSPGGASAGYTF. Written as DNA, the CDR3 is TGTGCCAGCAGTTCTCCAGGGGGCGCAAGTGCTGGCTACACCTTC.

The chain recombines TRBV19 with TRBJ2-5; D is possibly TRBD1 (5 bases). Deletions cut 3 bases from V and 0 bases from J, with 8 bases between. Germline V CDR1 and CDR2: LNHDA, SQIVND (reference sequence). This CDR3 has 14 residues. The CDR3 DNA sequence: TGTGCCAGTAGTATTTCGACAGACCAAGAGACCCAGTACTTC. It translates to CASSISTDQETQYF.

The chain joins TRBV5-4 to TRBJ2-3; a weak D match, TRBD1 (6 bases). This CDR3 has 16 residues. Germline-derived CDR1 and CDR2 are SGHNT and YYREEE (reference sequence). V was trimmed by 3 bases and J by 3 bases, leaving 17 bases between them. The CDR3 loop is CASSSRVGAVTDTQYF. The DNA of the CDR3 is TGTGCCAGCAGCTCCCGCGTGGGGGCGGTGACAGATACGCAGTATTTT.

J is TRBJ1-4 and V is TRBV2; possible D gene TRBD1, 5 bases. Trimming pared 6 bases from V and 3 bases from J, leaving 14 bases between. The CDR3 consists of 15 residues. The germline V gene has CDR1 SNHLY and CDR2 FYNNEI. CDR3 residues: CASRRGPGPNEKLFF. CDR3 coding DNA: TGTGCCAGCAGGCGGGGCCCAGGGCCTAATGAAAAACTGTTTTTT.

The chain links TRBV7-2 to TRBJ2-5, with TRBD2 matching 16 bases. The CDR3 runs 17 residues. Germline V gives CDR1 SGHTA, CDR2 FQGNSA. After removal of 1 base from V and 2 bases from J, the junction contained 1 base not matched to a gene. The CDR3 region has the DNA TGTGCCAGCAGCTTAGTGGGACTAGCGGGGGGGCAAGAGACCCAGTACTTC. Translation gives CASSLVGLAGGQETQYF.

V is TRBV30 and J is TRBJ2-2; the match to TRBD2 covers 9 bases. Germline values: CDR1 GTSNPN, CDR2 SVGIG (reference sequence). The CDR3 spans 14 residues. J gave up 0 bases and V 4 bases, and 0 bases lay outside the gene matches. DNA of the CDR3: TGTGCCTGGAAGCGGGGGGCGAACACCGGGGAGCTGTTTTTT. Translated: CAWKRGANTGELFF.

The chain has TRBV30 and TRBJ2-5, with 8 bases aligning to TRBD1. The V and J ends lost 4 bases and 5 bases, in that order; junction bases with no gene match: 12. This CDR3 region has 15 residues. Germline V gene sequence: CDR1 GTSNPN, CDR2 SVGIG (reference sequence). The CDR3 DNA follows: TGTGCCTGGATGCGCCAGGGGGCGCGGTGGGAGACCCAGTACTTC. Encoded protein: CAWMRQGARWETQYF. Full variable domain (remainder filled in from reference TRBV30 and TRBJ2-5): SQTIHQWPATLVQPVGSPLSLECTVEGTSNPNLYWYRQAAGRGLQLLFYSVGIGQISSEVPQNLSASRPQDRQFILSSKKLLLSDSGFYLCAWMRQGARWETQYFGPGTRLLVL.

V is TRBV7-6 and J is TRBJ2-7; tentatively, D is TRBD2 (7 bases). With 5 bases removed from V and 0 bases from J, the gap between germline ends came to 11 bases. The length of the CDR3 is 14 residues. Germline values: CDR1 SGHVS, CDR2 FNYEAQ. The CDR3 coding sequence is TGTGCCAGCAGCAGGGGGGGCCCCTCCTACGAGCAGTACTTC. As protein: CASSRGGPSYEQYF.